These 9 T cell receptor beta chains originate from one sample sequenced in a study of cytomegalovirus exposure and HLA in healthy donors. In the PCR, 60 Vbeta and 13 Jbeta primers were used. The table came from immunoSEQ multiplex PCR; TCRdb's copy has only in-frame clones and leaves some out. The sample has approximately 250,000 clones, around 78% seen once. The sequenced sample was PBMCs. Receptors originate from a boy under 18 in good health and CMV-seronegative.

The rearrangement joins TRBV10-3 to TRBJ2-1; no firm D call. Between the trimmed V and J ends, which lost 6 bases and 2 bases, there was a span of 17 bases. The CDR3 extends over 16 amino acids. Germline lookup yields CDR1 ENHRY and CDR2 SYGVKD. CDR3 in amino acids: CAISETRYPTYNEQFF. The DNA for the CDR3 is TGTGCCATCAGCGAAACCCGCTATCCGACCTACAATGAGCAGTTCTTC.

The chain joins TRBV15 to TRBJ2-1; the D gene is possibly TRBD1 (6 bases). The V and J ends lost 3 bases and 7 bases respectively, with 10 bases between them. The CDR3 length is 13 residues. Germline values: CDR1 LNHNV, CDR2 YYDKDF (reference sequence). The CDR3 sequence is CATSRDRRNEQFF. In nucleotides, the CDR3 is TGTGCCACCAGCAGGGACAGAAGGAATGAGCAGTTCTTC.

The J gene is TRBJ1-2, the V gene TRBV19; 8 nucleotides agree with TRBD1. The CDR3 is 19 residues long. Per germline, CDR1 LNHDA and CDR2 SQIVND (reference sequence). The J segment lost 0 bases and the V segment lost 5 bases, leaving 17 bases of the junction unmatched. This chain's CDR3 is CASSSADREFWAPNYGYTF. In DNA, the CDR3 is TGTGCCAGTAGTTCAGCGGACAGGGAATTTTGGGCGCCTAACTATGGCTACACCTTC.

The V gene is TRBV19, the J gene TRBJ2-6; 10 positions match TRBD1. The CDR3 is 18 amino acids. CDR1 and CDR2 (germline): LNHDA, SQIVND (reference sequence). The V and J ends lost 5 bases and 4 bases, in that order; junction bases with no gene match: 11. CDR3 coding DNA: TGTGCCAGTAGTTTCCCCTCCGGGACAGGGGCCGGGGCCAACGTCCTGACTTTC. This codes for CASSFPSGTGAGANVLTF.

This chain's CDR3 is CASSFQGRTEAFF. Here the CDR3 DNA reads TGTGCCAGCAGCTTCCAGGGTAGGACTGAAGCTTTCTTT. J is TRBJ1-1 and V is TRBV11-2, with a tentative D call TRBD1 (5 bases). The V gene's germline CDR1 is SGHAT and CDR2 FQNNGV. The CDR3 runs 13 residues. With 3 bases removed from V and 5 bases from J, the gap between germline ends came to 10 bases. Drawing the rest from reference TRBV11-2 and TRBJ1-1, the complete variable domain is EAGVAQSPRYKIIEKRQSVAFWCNPISGHATLYWYQQILGQGPKLLIQFQNNGVVDDSQLPKDRFSAERLKGVDSTLKIQPAKLEDSAVYLCASSFQGRTEAFFGQGTRLTVV.

The J gene is TRBJ1-5, the V gene TRBV2; D ambiguous. This CDR3 is built from 15 residues. Germline V gene lookup returns CDR1 SNHLY and CDR2 FYNNEI. Trimming stripped 2 bases from V and 0 bases from J, with 8 bases between. The CDR3 sequence: CASSETENSNQPQHF. The CDR3, as DNA: TGTGCCAGCAGTGAAACGGAGAATAGCAATCAGCCCCAGCATTTT.

The genes are TRBV6-1 and TRBJ1-3; TRBD1 is a possible D gene (6 bases). The V end lost 4 bases, the J end lost 4 bases, and 11 bases lay between the germline ends. The CDR3 loop spans 14 amino acids. The germline CDR1 and CDR2 sequences are MNHNS and SASEGT. CDR3 nucleotide sequence: TGTGCCAGCAGTGTAACAGGGTGGGGAAACACCATATATTTT. It translates to CASSVTGWGNTIYF.

J is TRBJ2-1 and V is TRBV5-4, with a possible D match to TRBD2 (5 bases). The V and J ends lost 1 base and 9 bases respectively, with 11 bases between them. The CDR3 extends over 13 amino acids. CDR1 is SGHNT and CDR2 is YYREEE in the germline V gene (reference sequence). The CDR3 DNA reads as TGTGCCAGCAGCTTGACACTAGTTTGTGAGCAGTTCTTC. This codes for CASSLTLVCEQFF.

The chain has TRBV11-1 and TRBJ2-7; 11 nucleotides line up with TRBD1. There are 15 residues in the CDR3. V trimming: 3 bases; J trimming: 4 bases; junction bases outside the gene matches: 5. The germline V gene has CDR1 SGHAT and CDR2 FQDESV (reference sequence). CDR3 in amino acids: CASSLRTGGAYEQYF. CDR3 coding DNA: TGTGCCAGCAGCTTGAGGACAGGGGGCGCGTACGAGCAGTACTTC.